The 4 T cell receptor beta chains below come from one sample, sequenced in a study of cytotoxic CD8 clonotypes in ibrutinib-treated CLL. Sequencing used immunoSEQ multiplex PCR; TCRdb keeps in-frame clones, though not all of them. The repertoire holds just under 70,000 clones, with around 68% as singletons. The sample here was PBMCs, taken after 12 months of ibrutinib treatment. Every receptor here comes from a human donor with chronic lymphocytic leukemia.

The chain uses TRBV7-3 and TRBJ2-5; a weak D match, TRBD1 (5 bases). The length of the CDR3 is 15 residues. V was cut by 1 base and J by 7 bases, with 16 bases left in between. CDR1 is SGHTA, CDR2 FQGTGA, per germline. The CDR3 is CASSLNAGPQGTQYF. DNA of the CDR3: TGTGCCAGCAGCTTAAATGCAGGGCCCCAGGGGACCCAGTACTTC.

This clone showed up just once. The genes are TRBV28 and TRBJ2-1; 7 nucleotides match TRBD1. J was trimmed by 9 bases and V by 4 bases; bases with no gene match: 9. The CDR3 contains 14 residues. Germline loops: CDR1 MDHEN, CDR2 SYDVKM. CDR3 DNA: TGTGCCAGCAGTTCATCAGGGGGTTGGCTTGAGCAGTTCTTC. It encodes CASSSSGGWLEQFF. Complete variable domain (other parts from reference TRBV28 and TRBJ2-1): DVKVTQSSRYLVKRTGEKVFLECVQDMDHENMFWYRQDPGLGLRLIYFSYDVKMKEKGDIPEGYSVSREKKERFSLILESASTNQTSMYLCASSSSGGWLEQFFGPGTRLTVL.

The gene calls are TRBV5-4 and TRBJ2-3, with 10 bases lining up with TRBD1. Germline CDR1 and CDR2: SGHNT and YYREEE (reference sequence). Trimming took 0 bases from V and 4 from J; bases not matched to a gene: 5. The CDR3 contains 16 residues. CDR3 region: CASSLGGQGGSDTQYF. The CDR3 DNA sequence: TGTGCCAGCAGCTTGGGAGGACAGGGGGGCTCAGATACGCAGTATTTT. The full variable domain, completed using reference TRBV5-4 and TRBJ2-3, is ETGVTQSPTHLIKTRGQQVTLRCSSQSGHNTVSWYQQALGQGPQFIFQYYREEENGRGNFPPRFSGLQFPNYSSELNVNALELDDSALYLCASSLGGQGGSDTQYFGPGTRLTVL.

The chain carries TRBV18 and TRBJ2-7; possibly TRBD1 or TRBD2 for D (6 bases each). From germline, CDR1 is KGHSH and CDR2 LQKENI. This CDR3 is built from 15 residues. Trimming took off 2 bases at V and 3 bases at J, with 14 bases between the two ends. The CDR3 region is CASSPDPGGLYEQYF. The CDR3 bases are TGTGCCAGCTCACCAGATCCCGGGGGCCTCTACGAGCAGTACTTC.